These T cell receptor beta chains were read from a single sample in a study of blood T cell repertoires in COVID-19. The assay was immunoSEQ multiplex PCR, and TCRdb's table has in-frame clones only and misses some. Altogether over 30,000 clones are present, 75% to 90% being singletons, with the ten largest covering roughly a tenth. The sample was peripheral blood. All receptors derive from a man aged 80 or over with active COVID-19. Each CDR3 is given without its conserved first and last residue. D genes are given only for firm matches. Not all rows give a size; the values are once, few, many and, for expanded clones, a class.

D: -; size: -; V: TRBV10-2; CDR3: ATLKVQTYEQY
D: -; size: -; V: TRBV18; CDR3: ASSPGYRSTGELF
D: -; size: -; V: TRBV19; CDR3: ASSIKGGRSYNEQF
D: -; size: -; V: TRBV4-3; CDR3: ASSQAFGELF
D: -; size: few; V: TRBV3-1/TRBV3-2; CDR3: ASSQKGGGTDTQY
D: TRBD1; size: -; V: TRBV28; CDR3: ASNLGQGPVNEQF
D: -; size: -; V: TRBV3-1/TRBV3-2; CDR3: ASSQTTRIEQY
D: TRBD2; size: -; V: TRBV7-2; CDR3: ASSWGTSGTGELF
D: TRBD2; size: -; V: TRBV11-2; CDR3: ASSISGSGTDTQY
D: -; size: -; V: TRBV5-5; CDR3: ASSLGPQGISYNEQF
D: -; size: -; V: TRBV6-5; CDR3: ASSWSGLNEKLF